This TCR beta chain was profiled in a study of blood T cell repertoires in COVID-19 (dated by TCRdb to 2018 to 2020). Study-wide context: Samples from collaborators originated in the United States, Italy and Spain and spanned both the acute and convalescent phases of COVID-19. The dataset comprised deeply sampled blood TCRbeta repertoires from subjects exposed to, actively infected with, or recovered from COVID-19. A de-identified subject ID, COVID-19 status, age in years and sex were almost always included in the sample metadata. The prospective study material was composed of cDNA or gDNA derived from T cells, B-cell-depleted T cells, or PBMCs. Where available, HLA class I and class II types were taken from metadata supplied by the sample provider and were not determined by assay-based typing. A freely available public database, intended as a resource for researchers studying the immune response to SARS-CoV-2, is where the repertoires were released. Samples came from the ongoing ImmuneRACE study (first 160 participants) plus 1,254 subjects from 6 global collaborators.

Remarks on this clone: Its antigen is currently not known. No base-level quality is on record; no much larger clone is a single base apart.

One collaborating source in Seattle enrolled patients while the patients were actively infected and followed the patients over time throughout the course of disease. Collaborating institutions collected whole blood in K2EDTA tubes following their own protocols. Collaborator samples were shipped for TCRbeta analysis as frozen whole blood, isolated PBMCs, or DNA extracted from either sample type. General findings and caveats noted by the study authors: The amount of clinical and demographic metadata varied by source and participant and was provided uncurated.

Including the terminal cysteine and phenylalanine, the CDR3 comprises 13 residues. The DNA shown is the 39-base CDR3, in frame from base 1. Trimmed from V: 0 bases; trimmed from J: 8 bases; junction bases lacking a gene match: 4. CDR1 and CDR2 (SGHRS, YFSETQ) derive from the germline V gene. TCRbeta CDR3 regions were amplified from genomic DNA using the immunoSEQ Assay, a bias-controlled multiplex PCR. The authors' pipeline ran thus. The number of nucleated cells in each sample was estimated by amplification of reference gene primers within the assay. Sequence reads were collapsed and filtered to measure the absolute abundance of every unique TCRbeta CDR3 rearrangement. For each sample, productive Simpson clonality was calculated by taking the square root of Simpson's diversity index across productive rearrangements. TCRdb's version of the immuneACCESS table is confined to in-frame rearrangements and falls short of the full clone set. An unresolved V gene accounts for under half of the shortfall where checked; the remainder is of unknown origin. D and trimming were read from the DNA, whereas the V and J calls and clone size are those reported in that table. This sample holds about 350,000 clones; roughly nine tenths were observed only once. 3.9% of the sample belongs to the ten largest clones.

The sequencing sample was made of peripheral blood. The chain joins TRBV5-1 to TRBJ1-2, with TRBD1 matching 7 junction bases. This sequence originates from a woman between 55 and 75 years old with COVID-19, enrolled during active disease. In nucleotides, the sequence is TGCGCCAGCAGCTTGGCAGGGGGTGAAGGCTACACCTTC. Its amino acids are CASSLAGGEGYTF.